One sample yielded the 16 T cell receptor beta chains listed below, sequenced in a study of blood T cells in healthy people across ages. For the second PCR, which ran for 7 to 11 cycles, a sample-barcoded 5' primer and a J-beta primer mix were used. TCRdb fed the 5' RACE reads into MiXCR, producing one record per CDR3 protein. The sample contains more than 900,000 distinct CDR3 sequences, around 27% of which appear only once. A further study also used this sample, focusing on T cells of mothers and their children.

The sequencing input was blood. These receptors all come from a girl aged 2 to 9 in good health.

The chain couples TRBV5-1 to TRBJ2-2; possible D gene TRBD1, 7 bases. Germline values: CDR1 SGHRS, CDR2 YFSETQ. The V and J ends lost 0 bases and 4 bases respectively, with 10 bases between them. The CDR3 consists of 15 residues. Here the CDR3 reads CASSLGQGLTGELFF. As DNA, the CDR3 is TGCGCCAGCAGCTTGGGACAGGGACTCACCGGGGAGCTGTTTTTT.

The chain's CDR3 is CASSLGPGSEQYF. DNA of the CDR3: TGTGCCAGCAGCTTAGGCCCAGGAAGCGAGCAGTACTTC. The chain couples TRBV7-9 to TRBJ2-7; no clear D gene. CDR1 and CDR2 (germline): SEHNR, FQNEAQ (reference sequence). This CDR3 region has 13 residues. Between the trimmed V and J ends, which lost 1 base and 6 bases, there was a span of 10 bases.

The chain uses TRBV15 and TRBJ2-4, with D perhaps matching TRBD1 (5 bases). V dropped 7 bases and J dropped 1 base, with 8 bases sitting between them. Per germline, CDR1 LNHNV and CDR2 YYDKDF (reference sequence). The CDR3 contains 13 residues. CDR3 in amino acids: CATTNRAKNIQYF. The DNA of the CDR3 is TGTGCCACCACTAACAGGGCCAAAAACATTCAGTACTTC.

The V and J genes are TRBV25-1 and TRBJ2-2; 8 nucleotides match TRBD1. The CDR3 contains 17 residues. Germline loops: CDR1 MGHDK, CDR2 SYGVNS. Trimming cost V 2 bases and J 1 base; bases outside gene matches: 6. The CDR3, as DNA: TGTGCCAGCAGTGAACCAAGACAGGGGAGGAACACCGGGGAGCTGTTTTTT. It translates to CASSEPRQGRNTGELFF.

This clonotype came up a few times. The junction and the germline gene differ at one end; a read error may be behind it. This chain uses TRBV7-7 with TRBJ2-3; D remains ambiguous. Germline V lookup: CDR1 SSHAT, CDR2 FNYEAQ (reference sequence). The CDR3 has 13 amino acids. The CDR3 nucleotides read TGTGCTAGCAGCTTCGAGGCTCTAGATACGCAGTATTTT. As protein: CASSFEALDTQYF. Using reference TRBV7-7 and TRBJ2-3 for the parts outside the CDR3, the full variable domain is GAGVSQSPRYKVTKRGQDVTLRCDPISSHATLYWYQQALGQGPEFLTYFNYEAQPDKSGLPSDRFSAERPEGSISTLTIQRTEQRDSAMYRCASSFEALDTQYFGPGTRLTVL.

This sequence joins TRBV28 and TRBJ2-2; D is ambiguous. This CDR3 is built from 17 residues. V was cut by 6 bases and J by 3 bases, with 20 bases left in between. Looked up from germline, CDR1 is MDHEN and CDR2 is SYDVKM. CDR3 in amino acids: CASRKMGRKQDTGELFF. For the CDR3, the DNA is TGTGCCAGCAGAAAAATGGGCAGGAAGCAAGACACCGGGGAGCTGTTTTTT. Based on the CDR3 plus reference TRBV28 and TRBJ2-2, the full variable domain is DVKVTQSSRYLVKRTGEKVFLECVQDMDHENMFWYRQDPGLGLRLIYFSYDVKMKEKGDIPEGYSVSREKKERFSLILESASTNQTSMYLCASRKMGRKQDTGELFFGEGSRLTVL.

This clonotype has only a few counts. The chain uses TRBV7-9 and TRBJ1-4; perhaps TRBD1 as D (5 bases). Germline CDR1 SEHNR, CDR2 FQNEAQ (reference sequence). The CDR3 totals 17 residues. V was trimmed by 5 bases and J by 1 base, leaving 17 bases between them. The CDR3 nucleotides are TGTGCCAGCAGCCCCCGGGGGGGTGTTGTAACTAATGAAAAACTGTTTTTT. Amino acids: CASSPRGGVVTNEKLFF.

The chain combines TRBV29-1 with TRBJ2-5; D not certain. The CDR3 runs to 14 residues. Germline V gene sequence: CDR1 SQVTM, CDR2 ANQGSEA. V dropped 6 bases and J dropped 5 bases, with 19 bases sitting between them. The CDR3 nucleotides are TGCAGCGTGGACGCTGGGCCGCTTCAGGAGACCCAGTACTTC. This codes for CSVDAGPLQETQYF. Supplemented by reference TRBV29-1 and TRBJ2-5, the full variable domain reads SAVISQKPSRDICQRGTSLTIQCQVDSQVTMMFWYRQQPGQSLTLIATANQGSEATYESGFVIDKFPISRPNLTFSTLTVSNMSPEDSSIYLCSVDAGPLQETQYFGPGTRLLVL.

The chain's CDR3 is CASSLTGDLDQETQYF. In DNA form, the CDR3 reads TGTGCCAGCAGCTTAACGGGAGACTTGGACCAAGAGACCCAGTACTTC. The V gene is TRBV11-2, the J gene TRBJ2-5; D may be TRBD2 (6 bases). The CDR3 consists of 16 residues. V was cut by 2 bases and J by 0 bases, with 13 bases left in between. Germline CDR1 SGHAT, CDR2 FQNNGV. The entire variable domain, with the rest obtained from reference TRBV11-2 and TRBJ2-5, is as follows: EAGVAQSPRYKIIEKRQSVAFWCNPISGHATLYWYQQILGQGPKLLIQFQNNGVVDDSQLPKDRFSAERLKGVDSTLKIQPAKLEDSAVYLCASSLTGDLDQETQYFGPGTRLLVL.

CDR3 bases: TGTGCCAGCAGCTTGGGGCCAGGGCATGGGGAGACCCAGTACTTC. This encodes CASSLGPGHGETQYF. The rearrangement joins TRBV5-5 to TRBJ2-5; tentatively, D is TRBD1 (5 bases). Trimming took off 0 bases at V and 5 bases at J, with 14 bases between the two ends. Germline V CDR1 and CDR2: SGHKS, YYEKEE (reference sequence). CDR3 length equals 15 residues.

The CDR3 bases are TGTGCCAGCAGCTCCCTCAGTGAAGCTTTCTTT. Translated: CASSSLSEAFF. The chain is built from TRBV7-9 and TRBJ1-1; no clear D. The V gene's germline CDR1 is SEHNR and CDR2 FQNEAQ (reference sequence). The CDR3 has 11 amino acids. The V gene lost 4 bases and the J gene lost 7 bases, with 7 bases spanning the gap.

This clonotype appeared a few times. DNA of the CDR3: TGTGCCAGCAAACGGGACAGCACGAACATTCAGTACTTC. Translation gives CASKRDSTNIQYF. The rearrangement uses TRBV12-3 or TRBV12-4 and TRBJ2-4, with TRBD1 matching over 7 bases. This CDR3 comprises 13 residues. Trimming at V came to 7 bases and at J to 7 bases, leaving 7 bases not matched to a gene.

This clonotype was seen more than once but under ten times. This chain connects TRBV4-3 to TRBJ2-5; 7 nucleotides match TRBD1. This CDR3 spans 16 amino acids. Per the germline V gene, CDR1 is LGHNA and CDR2 is YSLEER. Trimming removed 3 bases from V and 5 bases from J; junction bases left unmatched: 12. In DNA, the CDR3 is TGCGCCAGCAGCCATTCGGTGAACAGGGGATGGGAGACCCAGTACTTC. This encodes CASSHSVNRGWETQYF.

This clonotype was detected only a few times. The rearrangement links TRBV24-1 to TRBJ2-7; D is uncertain. This CDR3 is built from 11 residues. The ends were cut back, 6 bases at V and 4 bases at J, with 6 bases in the middle. Germline-derived CDR1 and CDR2 are KGHDR and SFDVKD. DNA of the CDR3: TGTGCCACCAGTTACGAGTACGAGCAGTACTTC. It specifies CATSYEYEQYF.

This clonotype was detected once. CDR3 DNA sequence: TGTGCCAGCAGTTTTTCTCAGAGGAGCTCCTACGAGCAGTACTTC. Its protein product is CASSFSQRSSYEQYF. The chain carries TRBV28 and TRBJ2-7; D call uncertain. The V and J ends lost 3 bases and 0 bases respectively, with 12 bases between them. CDR1 and CDR2 from the germline V gene are MDHEN and SYDVKM. The length of the CDR3 is 15 residues.

This chain uses TRBV20-1 with TRBJ2-5; unclear D gene. The V gene lost 5 bases and the J gene lost 2 bases, with 9 bases spanning the gap. The CDR3 is made up of 12 amino acids. Germline V gene lookup returns CDR1 DFQATT and CDR2 SNEGSKA (reference sequence). The CDR3 loop reads CSASDEQETQYF. CDR3 DNA sequence: TGCAGTGCTTCAGACGAACAAGAGACCCAGTACTTC.